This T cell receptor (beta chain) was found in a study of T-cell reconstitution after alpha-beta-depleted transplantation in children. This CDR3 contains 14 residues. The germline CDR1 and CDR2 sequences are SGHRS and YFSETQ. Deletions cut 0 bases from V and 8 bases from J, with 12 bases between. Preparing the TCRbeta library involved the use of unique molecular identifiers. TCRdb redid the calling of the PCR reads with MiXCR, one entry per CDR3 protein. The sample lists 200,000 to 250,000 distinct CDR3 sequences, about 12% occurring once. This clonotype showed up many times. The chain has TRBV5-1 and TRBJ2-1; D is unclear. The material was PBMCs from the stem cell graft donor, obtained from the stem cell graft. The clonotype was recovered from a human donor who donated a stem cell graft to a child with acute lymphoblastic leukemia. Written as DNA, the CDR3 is TGCGCCAGCAGCTTGGGCGGCTTATCGGATGAGCAGTTCTTC. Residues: CASSLGGLSDEQFF.